Below, 5 T cell receptor beta chains from the same sample are listed, as sequenced in a study of T cell responses to AZD1222 COVID-19 vaccine. The assay was immunoSEQ multiplex PCR, and TCRdb's table has in-frame clones only and misses some. Of about 120,000 clones listed, 75% to 90% are singletons. This specimen was peripheral blood, taken 28 days after the second AZD1222 dose. These receptors were taken from an adult who received the AZD1222 COVID-19 vaccine.

This chain joins TRBV18 and TRBJ1-3; D unclear. The CDR3 covers 15 residues. Trimming cost V 5 bases and J 0 bases, with 11 bases left between them. CDR1 and CDR2 from the germline V gene are KGHSH and LQKENI. This chain's CDR3 is CASSFTESSGNTIYF. The CDR3, as DNA: TGTGCCAGCTCATTTACAGAGAGCTCTGGAAACACCATATATTTT.

The V call is TRBV7-8, the J call TRBJ2-2; D is unresolved. The germline V gene encodes CDR1 SGHVS and CDR2 FQNEAQ. The V gene lost 0 bases and the J gene lost 6 bases, with 17 bases spanning the gap. The CDR3 totals 17 residues. The CDR3 nucleotides are TGTGCCAGCAGCTTAGCAGACTGGGGATCCGTCGCCGGGGAGCTGTTTTTT. This codes for CASSLADWGSVAGELFF.

This clone appeared once. The chain links TRBV5-4 to TRBJ2-2; the match to TRBD1 covers 8 bases. J was trimmed by 5 bases and V by 3 bases; bases with no gene match: 6. The CDR3 runs 15 residues. Germline V gene data show CDR1 as SGHNT and CDR2 as YYREEE (reference sequence). In DNA, the CDR3 is TGTGCCAGCAGCTCTAAGGACAGGGCAACCGGGGAGCTGTTTTTT. Encoded protein: CASSSKDRATGELFF.

This clone came up a few times. The rearrangement uses TRBV9 and TRBJ2-2, with 8 bases lining up with TRBD2. V was pared by 4 bases and J by 0 bases, with 5 bases of the junction left unmatched. The germline V gene encodes CDR1 SGDLS and CDR2 YYNGEE. CDR3 length: 16 residues. This CDR3 reads CASSKPTSANTGELFF. CDR3 sequence (DNA): TGTGCCAGCAGCAAGCCGACTAGCGCGAACACCGGGGAGCTGTTTTTT. The variable domain in full, completed from reference TRBV9 and TRBJ2-2, reads DSGVTQTPKHLITATGQRVTLRCSPRSGDLSVYWYQQSLDQGLQFLIQYYNGEERAKGNILERFSAQQFPDLHSELNLSSLELGDSALYFCASSKPTSANTGELFFGEGSRLTVL.

This chain connects TRBV7-9 to TRBJ2-5; 8 nucleotides align to TRBD2. V dropped 4 bases and J dropped 4; count of bases not matched to a gene: 14. The CDR3 has 17 amino acids. The V gene's germline CDR1 is SEHNR and CDR2 FQNEAQ (reference sequence). The CDR3 loop is CASSSPQTGGPGETQYF. The CDR3 DNA follows: TGTGCCAGCAGCTCCCCGCAAACGGGAGGGCCTGGAGAGACCCAGTACTTC.